A selection of T cell receptor beta chains follows, all from one sample in a study of human versus mouse CDR3 diversity and MHC coevolution. This table comes from immunoSEQ multiplex PCR, and its TCRdb copy is limited to in-frame clones, with some not included. This sample has around 77,000 clones, with 85% to 95% found just once. The sequenced material came from naive CD4+ T cells from blood. The receptors were gathered from a person aged 30 to 70 in good health. Both conserved end residues are part of each CDR3. A D gene is named only where the DNA matches it firmly. Clone size is shown for a subset of rows, as once, few, many or a class of expanded clone.

j_gene: TRBJ1-2; v_gene: TRBV2; abundance: -; d_gene: -; CDR3nt: TGTGCCAGCAGTGAATTCTGGACTCCTGGCTACACCTTC; CDR3aa: CASSEFWTPGYTF
j_gene: TRBJ1-1; v_gene: TRBV13; abundance: -; d_gene: TRBD1; CDR3nt: TGTGCCAGCAGCTTATATACAGGGGGTGACACTGAAGCTTTCTTT; CDR3aa: CASSLYTGGDTEAFF
j_gene: TRBJ1-4; v_gene: TRBV5-1; abundance: -; d_gene: TRBD1; CDR3nt: TGCGCCAGCAGCCCCTACACAGGGGGTAGTGAAAAACTGTTTTTT; CDR3aa: CASSPYTGGSEKLFF
j_gene: TRBJ1-5; v_gene: TRBV10-2; abundance: -; d_gene: TRBD1; CDR3nt: TGCGCCAGCAGAGACAGGGCGGATCAGCCCCAGCATTTT; CDR3aa: CASRDRADQPQHF
j_gene: TRBJ1-1; v_gene: TRBV6-1; abundance: -; d_gene: TRBD1; CDR3nt: TGTGCCAGCAGCCCAGCGGACAGGGGGAACACTGAAGCTTTCTTT; CDR3aa: CASSPADRGNTEAFF
j_gene: TRBJ1-2; v_gene: TRBV5-6; abundance: -; d_gene: -; CDR3nt: TGTGCCAGCAGCTTGGACGGTATGGGCTACACCTTC; CDR3aa: CASSLDGMGYTF
j_gene: TRBJ2-1; v_gene: TRBV7-3; abundance: once; d_gene: -; CDR3nt: TGTGCCAGCAGCCTTGGAACAGGGCAGTTCTTC; CDR3aa: CASSLGTGQFF
j_gene: TRBJ2-5; v_gene: TRBV5-1; abundance: -; d_gene: TRBD2; CDR3nt: TGCGCCAGCACCCCCTCCTTTCTAGCGGGGGGGCTGAAGACCCAGTACTTC; CDR3aa: CASTPSFLAGGLKTQYF
j_gene: TRBJ2-7; v_gene: TRBV4-1; abundance: once; d_gene: TRBD1; CDR3nt: TGCGCCAGCAGCCACCCGGGACAGAGCTCCTACGAGCAGTACTTC; CDR3aa: CASSHPGQSSYEQYF
j_gene: TRBJ2-3; v_gene: TRBV30; abundance: -; d_gene: -; CDR3nt: TGTGCCTGGAGTCTAACCCCAGATACGCAGTATTTT; CDR3aa: CAWSLTPDTQYF
j_gene: TRBJ1-1; v_gene: TRBV2; abundance: -; d_gene: -; CDR3nt: TGTGCCAGCAGAGCAGGGGTCATGAACACTGAAGCTTTCTTT; CDR3aa: CASRAGVMNTEAFF
j_gene: TRBJ1-6; v_gene: TRBV7-9; abundance: once; d_gene: TRBD1; CDR3nt: TGTGCCAGCAGCTTAGCTCGGACAGGGGGTTATTCACCCCTCCACTTT; CDR3aa: CASSLARTGGYSPLHF
j_gene: TRBJ2-1; v_gene: TRBV30; abundance: -; d_gene: -; CDR3nt: TGTGCCTGGAGTCTAGCACAGGGTCGATACAATGAGCAGTTCTTC; CDR3aa: CAWSLAQGRYNEQFF
j_gene: TRBJ1-5; v_gene: TRBV6-1; abundance: -; d_gene: -; CDR3nt: TGTGCCAGCAGTGAAGCGCTCGGGGAATGGGGTCAGCCCCAGCATTTT; CDR3aa: CASSEALGEWGQPQHF
j_gene: TRBJ2-1; v_gene: TRBV4-1; abundance: -; d_gene: TRBD2; CDR3nt: TGCGCCAGCAGCCAGGGACTAGCGGGTTTCTACAATGAGCAGTTCTTC; CDR3aa: CASSQGLAGFYNEQFF
j_gene: TRBJ2-5; v_gene: TRBV2; abundance: -; d_gene: -; CDR3nt: TGTGCCAGCAGACCCGGGACAAACCAAGAGACCCAGTACTTC; CDR3aa: CASRPGTNQETQYF
j_gene: TRBJ1-2; v_gene: TRBV19; abundance: -; d_gene: -; CDR3nt: TGTGCCAGTACCCAGACAGCCACTCACGGCTACACCTTC; CDR3aa: CASTQTATHGYTF
j_gene: TRBJ2-2; v_gene: TRBV18; abundance: -; d_gene: TRBD2; CDR3nt: TGTGCCAGCTCACCAGGGACTATCAACACCGGGGAGCTGTTTTTT; CDR3aa: CASSPGTINTGELFF
j_gene: TRBJ2-1; v_gene: TRBV11-2; abundance: -; d_gene: TRBD1; CDR3nt: TGTGCCAGCAGCTTAGACTGGACAGGCCCTGAGCAGTTCTTC; CDR3aa: CASSLDWTGPEQFF
j_gene: TRBJ1-6; v_gene: TRBV6-1; abundance: -; d_gene: -; CDR3nt: TGTGCCAGCAACGAGGAGGGGCGTGGGAATTCACCCCTCCACTTT; CDR3aa: CASNEEGRGNSPLHF